Listed below are T cell receptor beta chains from one sample, sequenced in a study of blood T cells in healthy people across ages. TCRdb passed the 5' RACE reads through MiXCR, listing each CDR3 protein once. Among around 1,000,000 distinct CDR3 sequences, 20% to 25% were seen once, and the ten largest hold 0.75%. These data also featured in a second study, about T cells of mothers and their children.

Sequenced material: blood. The receptors were gathered from a girl aged 2-10 years in good health. CDR3s include the opening cysteine and the closing phenylalanine or tryptophan. A D gene is named only where the DNA matches it firmly. Not every row has a clone size; where given, it reads once, few, many or a size class.

few	TRBJ2-7	-	TRBV20-1	CSAPPGGSYEQYF	TGCAGTGCCCCACCCGGGGGCAGCTACGAGCAGTACTTC
few	TRBJ1-3	-	TRBV10-2	CASSEYRGNTIYF	TGCGCCAGCAGTGAATACAGGGGAAACACCATATATTTT
-	TRBJ2-1	-	TRBV24-1	CATSDSSGQWYNEQFF	TGTGCCACCAGTGATTCCTCTGGACAGTGGTACAATGAGCAGTTCTTC
few	TRBJ2-1	TRBD2	TRBV9	CASSVGLADYNEQFF	TGTGCCAGCAGCGTAGGGCTAGCGGACTACAATGAGCAGTTCTTC
few	TRBJ1-4	-	TRBV20-1	CSAPGDLPQLGLFF	TGCAGTGCCCCCGGGGACCTACCCCAGCTGGGTCTGTTTTTT
few	TRBJ2-7	-	TRBV25-1	CASSERWASYEQYF	TGTGCCAGCAGTGAACGTTGGGCCTCCTACGAGCAGTACTTC
-	TRBJ2-7	-	TRBV4-1	CASSQEHWVREQYF	TGCGCCAGCAGCCAAGAACACTGGGTCCGCGAGCAGTACTTC
-	TRBJ2-5	-	TRBV7-2	CASSLVRTPGWAQYF	TGTGCCAGCAGCTTAGTACGGACTCCCGGGTGGGCCCAGTACTTC
few	TRBJ1-4	-	TRBV12-3/TRBV12-4	CASSSGDGEKLFF	TGTGCCAGCAGTTCAGGGGACGGGGAAAAACTGTTTTTT
few	TRBJ1-1	-	TRBV6-1	CASSEPGARPEAFF	TGTGCCAGCAGTGAACCGGGGGCGCGTCCTGAAGCTTTCTTT
-	TRBJ2-7	TRBD1	TRBV10-3	CAISGTRQGGDYEQYF	TGTGCCATCAGTGGGACCAGACAGGGGGGAGACTACGAGCAGTACTTC
-	TRBJ1-4	-	TRBV6-6	CASEGDPTNEKLFF	TGTGCTTCAGAAGGGGATCCAACTAATGAAAAACTGTTTTTT
few	TRBJ1-5	-	TRBV4-3	CASSQDLTGTGDLSNQPQHF	TGCGCCAGCAGCCAAGATCTAACGGGAACAGGTGATCTTAGCAATCAGCCCCAGCATTTT
-	TRBJ2-2	-	TRBV18	CASSPLPGDTGELFF	TGTGCCAGCTCACCGCTCCCCGGGGACACCGGGGAGCTGTTTTTT
-	TRBJ2-1	TRBD2	TRBV7-2	CASSLRISGRHEQFF	TGTGCCAGCAGCTTGAGGATTAGCGGGAGACATGAGCAGTTCTTC
few	TRBJ2-3	TRBD2	TRBV5-1	CASRGSGGSTDTQYF	TGCGCCAGCAGAGGGAGCGGGGGCAGCACAGATACGCAGTATTTT
-	TRBJ2-7	-	TRBV5-5	CASSLGLARLSYEQYF	TGTGCCAGCAGCTTGGGGTTAGCCCGACTTAGCTACGAGCAGTACTTC
-	TRBJ1-1	-	TRBV5-4	CASSPESDTEAFF	TGTGCCAGCAGCCCCGAAAGCGACACTGAAGCTTTCTTT
-	TRBJ2-1	-	TRBV20-1	CSAKKTGKGGNEQLF	TGCAGTGCTAAGAAAACAGGAAAAGGGGGGAATGAGCAGCTCTTC
once	TRBJ2-3	TRBD2	TRBV7-2	CASLGGAGTDTQYF	TGTGCCAGCCTCGGGGGGGCCGGCACAGATACGCAGTATTTT
few	TRBJ2-5	-	TRBV29-1	CSVNQEETQYF	TGCAGCGTTAACCAGGAAGAGACCCAGTACTTC
few	TRBJ2-7	-	TRBV7-2	CASSLGPGAEQYF	TGTGCCAGCAGCTTAGGTCCAGGGGCCGAGCAGTACTTC
few	TRBJ2-7	-	TRBV7-2	CANSRSADPYEQYF	TGTGCCAACAGCCGTTCGGCGGACCCCTACGAGCAGTACTTC